The T cell receptor (beta chain) under discussion was sequenced for a study of T cells after yellow fever vaccination. Study as a whole: The authors prepared low-cell-number fractions using SMART-Seq v4 Ultra Low Input. Whole-study findings and limits: Relatively few clonotypes were ones that appeared in both CD4 and CD8 compartments.

TCRdb used MiXCR to reprocess the 5' RACE reads, holding one entry per CDR3 protein. This table has approximately 140,000 distinct CDR3 sequences, 7% to 9% appearing once. This clonotype was counted many times. No antigen is known for it. Specimen: CD4+ T cells sorted from PBMCs, collected 5 days after the yellow fever booster vaccination. The receptor was isolated from a man younger than 40 who received the YFV17D yellow fever vaccine.

The CDR3, as DNA: TGTGCCAGCAGCGTCGGACAGGGGGCAGGAGATACGCAGTATTTT. Its translation is CASSVGQGAGDTQYF. V usage is TRBV7-9 and J usage is TRBJ2-3; 11 nucleotides align to TRBD1. This CDR3 contains 15 residues. The V gene's germline CDR1 is SEHNR and CDR2 FQNEAQ (reference sequence). The ends lost 5 bases at V and 5 bases at J; junction bases unmatched: 6. The variable domain in full, completed from reference TRBV7-9 and TRBJ2-3, reads DTGVSQNPRHKITKRGQNVTFRCDPISEHNRLYWYRQTLGQGPEFLTYFQNEAQLEKSRLLSDRFSAERPKGSFSTLEIQRTEQGDSAMYLCASSVGQGAGDTQYFGPGTRLTVL.